This is a list of T cell receptor beta chains from one sample in a study of graft-versus-host responses after intestinal transplantation. TCRdb's table, derived via immunoSEQ multiplex PCR, lists solely in-frame clones and lacks some. The sample holds about 21,000 clones, around 41% seen once. This specimen was alloreactive CD8+ T cells from a mixed lymphocyte reaction culture, taken before intestinal transplant. The receptors come from a human patient who received an intestinal transplant. CDR3s include the opening cysteine and the closing phenylalanine or tryptophan. Fields, in order: V gene, clone size, D gene, J gene, CDR3 DNA, CDR3 protein. The D gene is left open where the match is weak. The size field is filled for only some rows; it gives once, few, many or a size class.

V gene: TRBV2; clone size: few; D gene: .; J gene: TRBJ2-1; CDR3 DNA: TGTGCCAGCAGCGACAGTGGCTACAATGAGCAGTTCTTC; CDR3 protein: CASSDSGYNEQFF
V gene: TRBV7-9; clone size: medium-sized; D gene: TRBD2; J gene: TRBJ2-2; CDR3 DNA: TGTGCCACCGCGGGAGAGACTCTCACCGGGGAGCTGTTTTTT; CDR3 protein: CATAGETLTGELFF
V gene: TRBV6-1; clone size: .; D gene: TRBD2; J gene: TRBJ2-1; CDR3 DNA: TGTGCCAGCAGCCCAACTAGCGGGACTTCTCTAAATAGGTTCTTC; CDR3 protein: CASSPTSGTSLNRFF
V gene: TRBV6-5; clone size: few; D gene: .; J gene: TRBJ1-2; CDR3 DNA: TGTGCCAGCAGTTCTCCCTATGGCTACACCTTC; CDR3 protein: CASSSPYGYTF
V gene: TRBV28; clone size: .; D gene: .; J gene: TRBJ2-7; CDR3 DNA: TGTGCCAGCAGGCCGTGGAGGGGGCTAACAGACGAGCAGTACTTC; CDR3 protein: CASRPWRGLTDEQYF
V gene: TRBV2; clone size: .; D gene: .; J gene: TRBJ2-7; CDR3 DNA: TGTGCCAGCAGTGATACTGAGCTCCTCGAGCAGTACTTC; CDR3 protein: CASSDTELLEQYF
V gene: TRBV6-5; clone size: .; D gene: .; J gene: TRBJ2-7; CDR3 DNA: TGTGCCAGCAGTTCTGGGACGGACGAGAACTTC; CDR3 protein: CASSSGTDENF
V gene: TRBV11-2; clone size: .; D gene: .; J gene: TRBJ2-7; CDR3 DNA: TGTGCCAGCAGCCCCTATACCCCCTACGAGCAGTACTTC; CDR3 protein: CASSPYTPYEQYF
V gene: TRBV5-1; clone size: once; D gene: .; J gene: TRBJ2-7; CDR3 DNA: TGCGCCAGCAGCTCACCAGGGGTTAGGTACGAGCAGTACTTC; CDR3 protein: CASSSPGVRYEQYF
V gene: TRBV2; clone size: .; D gene: .; J gene: TRBJ2-7; CDR3 DNA: TGTGCCAGCAGTGAAAGGACTGGAGCCTACGAGCAGTACTTC; CDR3 protein: CASSERTGAYEQYF
V gene: TRBV5-1; clone size: few; D gene: TRBD1; J gene: TRBJ2-1; CDR3 DNA: TGCGCCAGCAGCTTGGCCCTGCGGTTGGGGACAGGGACCTACAATGAGCAGTTCTTC; CDR3 protein: CASSLALRLGTGTYNEQFF
V gene: TRBV18; clone size: .; D gene: .; J gene: TRBJ2-7; CDR3 DNA: TGTGCCAGCTCACCAGGCAGGGACTACGAGCAGTACTTC; CDR3 protein: CASSPGRDYEQYF
V gene: TRBV9; clone size: .; D gene: .; J gene: TRBJ2-3; CDR3 DNA: TGTGCCAGCAGCGCCACAGATACGCAGTATTTT; CDR3 protein: CASSATDTQYF
V gene: TRBV30; clone size: few; D gene: .; J gene: TRBJ2-1; CDR3 DNA: TGTGCCTGGAGTGTACTTTTACTCGACGGTGAGCAGTTCTTC; CDR3 protein: CAWSVLLLDGEQFF
V gene: TRBV6-5; clone size: few; D gene: .; J gene: TRBJ2-7; CDR3 DNA: TGTGCCAGCAGATCCAACGGCAGGGCCGAGCAGTACTTC; CDR3 protein: CASRSNGRAEQYF
V gene: TRBV5-1; clone size: .; D gene: .; J gene: TRBJ1-1; CDR3 DNA: TGCGCCAGCAGCAAGACCGGGACTGGGGGTACGAACACTGAAGCTTTCTTT; CDR3 protein: CASSKTGTGGTNTEAFF
V gene: TRBV7-8; clone size: medium-sized; D gene: .; J gene: TRBJ1-5; CDR3 DNA: TGTGCCAGCAGGCCTGGCTGGACAGGCAATCAGCCCCAGCATTTT; CDR3 protein: CASRPGWTGNQPQHF
V gene: TRBV21-1; clone size: .; D gene: .; J gene: TRBJ2-7; CDR3 DNA: TGTGCCAGCAGCAAAGGGGCACTAGCGGGAGCCTACGAGCAGTACTTC; CDR3 protein: CASSKGALAGAYEQYF
V gene: TRBV6-1; clone size: .; D gene: TRBD1; J gene: TRBJ1-6; CDR3 DNA: TGTGCCAGCAGTGAAGTTAACAGGGGGCATTCACCCCTCCACTTT; CDR3 protein: CASSEVNRGHSPLHF
V gene: TRBV5-4; clone size: .; D gene: TRBD1; J gene: TRBJ1-1; CDR3 DNA: TGTGCCAGCAGTCGGGGACAGGCGAACACTGAAGCTTTCTTT; CDR3 protein: CASSRGQANTEAFF
V gene: TRBV5-8; clone size: few; D gene: .; J gene: TRBJ2-7; CDR3 DNA: TGTGCCTACCAGAGGGAATGGGGATCCTACGAGCAGTACTTC; CDR3 protein: CAYQREWGSYEQYF
V gene: TRBV7-2; clone size: .; D gene: .; J gene: TRBJ2-7; CDR3 DNA: TGTGCCAGCAGCTTGAGGGCACTAGCAGGTTACGAGCAGTACTTC; CDR3 protein: CASSLRALAGYEQYF
V gene: TRBV5-4; clone size: few; D gene: TRBD2; J gene: TRBJ2-7; CDR3 DNA: TGTGCCAGCAGCCCACCCCCGGCCAGCGGGAGGGGAACCTACGAGCAGTACTTC; CDR3 protein: CASSPPPASGRGTYEQYF
V gene: TRBV11-3; clone size: medium-sized; D gene: .; J gene: TRBJ2-1; CDR3 DNA: TGTGCCAGCAGCTTAGGCCCATCGACTGGCTACAATGAGCAGTTCTTC; CDR3 protein: CASSLGPSTGYNEQFF
V gene: TRBV5-3; clone size: few; D gene: .; J gene: TRBJ2-1; CDR3 DNA: TGTGCCAGAAGCTTCCACAATGAGCAGTTCTTC; CDR3 protein: CARSFHNEQFF
V gene: TRBV27; clone size: .; D gene: .; J gene: TRBJ2-3; CDR3 DNA: TGTGCCAGCAGTTTATCCAGCACAGATACGCAGTATTTT; CDR3 protein: CASSLSSTDTQYF
V gene: TRBV18; clone size: .; D gene: .; J gene: TRBJ2-2; CDR3 DNA: TGTGCCAGCTCACCTCCGGGACCCCAGAACACCGGGGAGCTGTTTTTT; CDR3 protein: CASSPPGPQNTGELFF
V gene: TRBV4-1; clone size: .; D gene: TRBD2; J gene: TRBJ2-1; CDR3 DNA: TGCGCCAGCAGCCAGGCACTAGCGGGAGGCAATGAGCAGTTCTTC; CDR3 protein: CASSQALAGGNEQFF
V gene: TRBV27; clone size: .; D gene: TRBD2; J gene: TRBJ2-5; CDR3 DNA: TGTGCCAGCAGTGCGGGACTAGCCAGGGAGACCCAGTACTTC; CDR3 protein: CASSAGLARETQYF
V gene: TRBV2; clone size: .; D gene: .; J gene: TRBJ1-5; CDR3 DNA: TGTGCCAGCAGTGAAACGAAGTCCGGAGCTGGGGGTCAGCCCCAGCATTTT; CDR3 protein: CASSETKSGAGGQPQHF
V gene: TRBV13; clone size: many; D gene: .; J gene: TRBJ1-3; CDR3 DNA: TGTGCCAGCAGCTCAGGACCCGATTCTGGAAACACCATATATTTT; CDR3 protein: CASSSGPDSGNTIYF
V gene: TRBV5-1; clone size: few; D gene: TRBD2; J gene: TRBJ2-7; CDR3 DNA: TGCGCCAGCAGCTTCGGACTAGCGGGAGTTCTCCACGAGCAGTACTTC; CDR3 protein: CASSFGLAGVLHEQYF
V gene: TRBV6-1; clone size: .; D gene: .; J gene: TRBJ2-7; CDR3 DNA: TGTGCCAGCAGTGAAATGGCCAGCTACGAGCAGTACTTC; CDR3 protein: CASSEMASYEQYF
V gene: TRBV7-9; clone size: .; D gene: .; J gene: TRBJ2-1; CDR3 DNA: TGTGCCAGCAGGCTGGGGGCCTACAATGAGCAGTTCTTC; CDR3 protein: CASRLGAYNEQFF
V gene: TRBV6-6; clone size: .; D gene: .; J gene: TRBJ2-7; CDR3 DNA: TGTGCCAGCCGGTCGCTCGGGACAAATTCCTACGAGCAGTACTTC; CDR3 protein: CASRSLGTNSYEQYF